The 15 T cell receptor beta chains in this list originate from one sample, sequenced in a study of T cell responses to AZD1222 COVID-19 vaccine. Generated by immunoSEQ multiplex PCR, the TCRdb table keeps only in-frame clones and is missing some. The table records 25,000 to 30,000 clones, 89% of them present only once. The sample consisted of peripheral blood, taken on day 0 of AZD1222 vaccination. The receptors stem from an adult in good health.

The chain recombines TRBV2 with TRBJ2-5, with 11 nucleotides matching TRBD2. Trimming at V came to 2 bases and at J to 5 bases, leaving 10 bases not matched to a gene. The CDR3 sequence is 17 residues long. In germline, CDR1 is SNHLY, CDR2 FYNNEI. The CDR3, as DNA: TGTGCCAGCAGTGAATCTTGGGCTAGCGGGAGGATTGAGACCCAGTACTTC. This gives the protein CASSESWASGRIETQYF. The whole variable domain, filled in from reference TRBV2 and TRBJ2-5, reads EPEVTQTPSHQVTQMGQEVILRCVPISNHLYFYWYRQILGQKVEFLVSFYNNEISEKSEIFDDQFSVERPDGSNFTLKIRSTKLEDSAMYFCASSESWASGRIETQYFGPGTRLLVL.

J is TRBJ2-7 and V is TRBV5-5, with D possibly TRBD1 on 5 matching bases. V gave up 4 bases and J gave up 4 bases, with 9 bases separating them. The CDR3 consists of 12 residues. The germline CDR1 and CDR2 sequences are SGHKS and YYEKEE (reference sequence). The CDR3 loop is CASSIRAYEQYF. The CDR3 nucleotides read TGTGCCAGCAGCATCAGGGCTTACGAGCAGTACTTC. Full variable domain (outside the CDR3, taken from reference TRBV5-5 and TRBJ2-7): DAGVTQSPTHLIKTRGQQVTLRCSPISGHKSVSWYQQVLGQGPQFIFQYYEKEERGRGNFPDRFSARQFPNYSSELNVNALLLGDSALYLCASSIRAYEQYFGPGTRLTVT.

The chain recombines TRBV10-1 with TRBJ1-5; perhaps TRBD1 as D (6 bases). Germline V lookup: CDR1 WNHNN, CDR2 SYGVQD (reference sequence). The CDR3 sequence is 13 residues long. V lost 4 bases to trimming and J lost 5 bases, with 9 bases between them. The CDR3 bases are TGCGCCAGCAGTGTGGCAGGGGATCAGCCCCAGCATTTT. Its protein is CASSVAGDQPQHF.

The CDR3 is CASNVIRGTAGPPLHF. The CDR3 bases are TGTGCCAGCAACGTCATTCGAGGGACGGCCGGGCCACCCCTCCACTTT. The V gene is TRBV2, the J gene TRBJ1-6; weak D call: TRBD1 (5 bases). The V end lost 7 bases, the J end lost 11 bases, and 24 bases lay between the germline ends. Germline CDR1 is SNHLY and CDR2 is FYNNEI. This CDR3 region has 16 residues.

The chain links TRBV6-5 to TRBJ1-5; 8 bases are a match to TRBD1. V shed 5 bases and J 1 base; nucleotides not matched to a gene: 4. Germline CDR1 reads MNHEY; CDR2 reads SVGAGI. The CDR3 covers 15 residues. DNA for the CDR3: TGTGCCAGCAGTCTGGACAGGGCAAGCAATCAGCCCCAGCATTTT. Protein: CASSLDRASNQPQHF.

The chain has TRBV28 and TRBJ2-3; 7 nucleotides line up with TRBD2. CDR1 is MDHEN, CDR2 SYDVKM, per germline. The CDR3 totals 15 residues. J was trimmed by 5 bases and V by 6 bases; bases with no gene match: 11. CDR3 in amino acids: CASSTQAGVVDTQYF. The CDR3 DNA sequence: TGTGCCAGCAGCACTCAGGCGGGAGTGGTAGATACGCAGTATTTT.

The chain employs TRBV12-3 or TRBV12-4 and TRBJ1-2; tentatively, D is TRBD1 (6 bases). Trimming cost V 5 bases and J 7 bases, with 11 bases left between them. This CDR3 comprises 12 residues. CDR3 sequence (DNA): TGTGCCAGCAGTCAACACAGGGTTGGCTACACCTTC. Encoded protein: CASSQHRVGYTF.

V usage is TRBV6-5 and J usage is TRBJ2-7; D is perhaps TRBD2 (6 bases). The V gene's germline CDR1 is MNHEY and CDR2 SVGAGI. CDR3 length: 13 amino acids. V was shortened by 6 bases and J by 11 bases, with 20 bases between the two germline ends. CDR3 in amino acids: CASSSGLSPDKYF. CDR3 in DNA: TGTGCCAGCAGCTCGGGACTTTCTCCTGACAAGTACTTC.

This sequence joins TRBV12-3 or TRBV12-4 and TRBJ1-2; D is unclear. V was pared by 3 bases and J by 8 bases, with 10 bases between. The CDR3 consists of 12 residues. For the CDR3, the DNA is TGTGCCAGCAGTTTGCATGCCGCAGGCTACACCTTC. Protein product: CASSLHAAGYTF.

The V gene is TRBV12-3 or TRBV12-4, the J gene TRBJ2-3, with D perhaps matching TRBD2 (5 bases). The CDR3 length is 13 residues. The V gene lost 8 bases and the J gene lost 3 bases, with 12 bases spanning the gap. This CDR3 is CASCRTGTDTQYF. CDR3 sequence (DNA): TGTGCCAGCTGCAGGACGGGGACAGATACGCAGTATTTT.

The rearrangement uses TRBV7-6 and TRBJ2-7; D not certain. V lost 4 bases, J lost 4 bases, and 14 bases lay in between. This CDR3 spans 14 amino acids. Germline V gives CDR1 SGHVS, CDR2 FNYEAQ. The CDR3 nucleotides read TGTGCCAGCAGCTCGACCAGCTCAACTTACGAGCAGTACTTC. Translation: CASSSTSSTYEQYF.

This clone was seen only once. The genes are TRBV25-1 and TRBJ1-5; D remains unclear. Deletions cut 1 base from V and 6 bases from J, with 10 bases between. Per germline, CDR1 MGHDK and CDR2 SYGVNS. This CDR3 contains 14 residues. CDR3 bases: TGTGCCAGCAGTGAATGGGAGAACTTTCAGCCCCAGCATTTT. Translating it yields CASSEWENFQPQHF.

The rearrangement uses TRBV12-3 or TRBV12-4 and TRBJ1-2, with D perhaps matching TRBD1 (6 bases). The CDR3 runs 13 residues. V lost 5 bases, J lost 8 bases, and 15 bases lay in between. The CDR3 DNA is TGTGCCAGCAGTGTATACAGGACAGAGGGCTACACCTTC. Translated: CASSVYRTEGYTF.

J is TRBJ2-5 and V is TRBV9, with 10 nucleotides matching TRBD1. Trimming removed 0 bases from V and 0 bases from J; junction bases left unmatched: 2. The CDR3 runs 16 residues. From germline, CDR1 is SGDLS and CDR2 YYNGEE. The CDR3 region has the DNA TGTGCCAGCAGCGTAGGGGGGACAGGGGACCAAGAGACCCAGTACTTC. It specifies CASSVGGTGDQETQYF.

This rearrangement joins TRBV19 to TRBJ2-1; no definite D call. Trimming left V 4 bases short and J 0 bases short, with 10 bases between. Germline V gene lookup returns CDR1 LNHDA and CDR2 SQIVND (reference sequence). This CDR3 spans 15 amino acids. In nucleotides, the CDR3 is TGTGCCAGTAGTACGACAAGGAGCTCCTACAATGAGCAGTTCTTC. This gives the protein CASSTTRSSYNEQFF.